This T cell receptor (beta chain) emerged from a study of T cell responses to AZD1222 COVID-19 vaccine. Produced via immunoSEQ multiplex PCR; TCRdb's table is partial and in-frame only. The sample consists of around 120,000 clones, about 90% of them appearing once. This clone counts as medium-sized (0.01 to 0.1%). The CDR3 consists of 13 residues. V lost 5 bases to trimming and J lost 6 bases, with 11 bases between them. Germline-derived CDR1 and CDR2 are LNHDA and SQIVND (reference sequence). The sequence came from an adult who received the AZD1222 COVID-19 vaccine. The source material was peripheral blood, sampled 28 days after the second AZD1222 dose. This chain links TRBV19 with TRBJ1-5; no firm D call. The CDR3 DNA is TGTGCCAGTAGTTTCCCAGGTGGTCAGCCCCAGCATTTT. Translated: CASSFPGGQPQHF. Supplemented by reference TRBV19 and TRBJ1-5, the full variable domain reads DGGITQSPKYLFRKEGQNVTLSCEQNLNHDAMYWYRQDPGQGLRLIYYSQIVNDFQKGDIAEGYSVSREKKESFPLTVTSAQKNPTAFYLCASSFPGGQPQHFGDGTRLSIL.